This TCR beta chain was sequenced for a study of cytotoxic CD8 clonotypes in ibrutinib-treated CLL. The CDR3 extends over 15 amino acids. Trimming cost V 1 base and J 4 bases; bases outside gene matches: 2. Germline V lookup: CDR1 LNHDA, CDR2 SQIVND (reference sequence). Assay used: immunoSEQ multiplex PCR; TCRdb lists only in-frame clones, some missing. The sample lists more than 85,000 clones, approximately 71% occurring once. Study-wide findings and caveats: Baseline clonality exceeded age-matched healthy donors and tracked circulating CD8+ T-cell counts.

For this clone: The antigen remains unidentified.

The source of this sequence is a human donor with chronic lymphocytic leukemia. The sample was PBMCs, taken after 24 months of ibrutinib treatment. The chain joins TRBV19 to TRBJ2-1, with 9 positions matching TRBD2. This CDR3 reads CASSIGLAGYNEQFF. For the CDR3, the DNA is TGTGCCAGTAGTATAGGCCTAGCGGGATACAATGAGCAGTTCTTC.